The clone carrying this T cell receptor (beta chain) was recorded at least ten times. Its cognate antigen is unknown. This entry is derived from a study of identical twins. Whole-study findings and limits: Models underestimated how often monozygotic twins shared out-of-frame TCR alpha.

This CDR3 has 14 amino acids. Trimming at V came to 7 bases and at J to 4 bases, leaving 5 bases not matched to a gene. From germline, CDR1 is SNHLY and CDR2 FYNNEI. Each cDNA held unique molecular identifiers, and template switching gave it a universal primer site. TCRdb itself ran the 5' RACE reads through MiXCR, one entry per CDR3 protein. Of 1.5 million to 2 million distinct CDR3 sequences listed, about 30% are singletons. The clonotype originates from a newborn girl in good health. V usage is TRBV2 and J usage is TRBJ1-2; 11 bases are a match to TRBD1. Sequencing was carried out using cord blood. Here the CDR3 reads CASNTGTGGYGYTF. The DNA of the CDR3 is TGTGCCAGCAATACCGGGACAGGGGGCTATGGCTACACCTTC.